The rows below give T cell receptor beta chains drawn from one sample of a study of cytomegalovirus exposure and HLA in healthy donors. Assay: immunoSEQ multiplex PCR; the TCRdb copy retains only in-frame clones and omits some. The table records about 140,000 clones, roughly nine tenths of them present only once. Sequenced sample: PBMCs. Receptors were obtained from a man aged 18 to 35 in good health and CMV-seronegative. Both conserved end residues are trimmed from each CDR3. D genes are given only for firm matches. Not every row has a clone size; where given, it reads once, few, many or a size class.

D gene | J gene | clone size | V gene | CDR3 protein
- | TRBJ2-2 | - | TRBV28 | ASSLTGSGTGELF
- | TRBJ2-5 | - | TRBV2 | ASNQGYETQY
TRBD1 | TRBJ2-1 | - | TRBV7-6 | ASSPTDRAGGQF
TRBD1 | TRBJ2-7 | - | TRBV28 | ASSPVGRGQSYEQY
- | TRBJ1-2 | once | TRBV7-2 | ASSLAYRANYGYT
- | TRBJ1-5 | - | TRBV5-1 | ASSLDGEMVQPQH
- | TRBJ2-1 | - | TRBV11-3 | ASSLWPADPQF
- | TRBJ1-1 | - | TRBV10-3 | AISESGGRNTEAF
TRBD2 | TRBJ2-5 | - | TRBV19 | ASSDSGRAHLGETQY
- | TRBJ2-7 | - | TRBV2 | ASSRQGGEQY
TRBD1 | TRBJ2-7 | - | TRBV12-5 | ASGFDRDEQY
- | TRBJ1-1 | - | TRBV7-9 | ASSLGAGNTEAF
- | TRBJ2-7 | - | TRBV7-6 | ASSLEQGNYEQY
- | TRBJ2-7 | - | TRBV7-9 | ASSWPGHLDSNSYEQY
TRBD1 | TRBJ1-1 | - | TRBV4-3 | ASSQIWTGNTEAF
TRBD2 | TRBJ2-1 | - | TRBV28 | ASSFIEAGDWEQF
- | TRBJ1-6 | - | TRBV7-8 | ASSVNPVVSYNSPLH
TRBD2 | TRBJ2-1 | - | TRBV6-5 | ASSSLAGGSYNEQF
TRBD1 | TRBJ2-7 | - | TRBV5-5 | ASSLGQGAIGEQY
- | TRBJ2-2 | once | TRBV5-4 | ASSLARLGNTGELF
- | TRBJ2-3 | - | TRBV11-2 | ASSSLSGTAAAHQY
- | TRBJ2-7 | - | TRBV11-2 | ASSLNSNDYEQY
TRBD1 | TRBJ2-1 | - | TRBV19 | ASSPLDRGRDEQF
- | TRBJ1-1 | - | TRBV27 | ASSFRGGGFTEAF
- | TRBJ1-2 | - | TRBV28 | ASSVDRTNYGYT
- | TRBJ1-5 | once | TRBV11-2 | ASSSGVGQSNQPQH
- | TRBJ2-1 | - | TRBV11-2 | ASSLMESSYNEQF
TRBD1 | TRBJ1-1 | once | TRBV10-3 | AISDRGQGDTEAF
TRBD1 | TRBJ2-3 | - | TRBV2 | ASSPGTVTDTQY
- | TRBJ2-1 | - | TRBV7-6 | ASTRGGGEQF
TRBD1 | TRBJ2-7 | - | TRBV27 | ASKPGQSIYEQY
TRBD1 | TRBJ1-1 | once | TRBV7-2 | ASSPWDRGPTEAF